This T cell receptor (beta chain) was retrieved from a study of PD-1 blockade in classical Hodgkin lymphoma. Some clones are missing from TCRdb's copy, which holds only in-frame ones; the method was immunoSEQ multiplex PCR. The sample carries around 10,000 clones, 92% recorded once. Germline CDR1 is MNHNS and CDR2 is SASEGT. This CDR3 comprises 13 residues. V was clipped by 5 bases and J by 9 bases, with 14 bases between them. Following autologous stem cell transplantation, relapse occurred in every patient, and exposure to brentuximab vedotin varied. The specimen was peripheral blood mononuclear cells (PBMCs), collected at baseline. This TCR was recovered from a human donor with classical Hodgkin lymphoma. This chain links TRBV6-1 with TRBJ2-4; D is unclear. Here the CDR3 DNA reads TGTGCCAGCAGTCACGTCCCTCAGGCCATTCAGTACTTC. This sequence encodes CASSHVPQAIQYF.